This T cell receptor beta chain was sequenced for a study of blood T cell repertoires in COVID-19. Looking at the study overall: PBMCs, B-cell-depleted T cells, or T cells provided the cDNA or gDNA that made up the material.

Those enrolled in Seattle joined during active infection and were followed longitudinally afterward. The method was immunoSEQ multiplex PCR; TCRdb's version includes in-frame clones alone and lacks a portion of them. This sample has tens of thousands of clones, with approximately 80% found just once. This CDR3 region has 18 residues. V dropped 0 bases and J dropped 5; count of bases not matched to a gene: 15. CDR1 MNHEY and CDR2 SVGEGT come from the germline V gene. This chain links TRBV6-2 or TRBV6-3 with TRBJ1-1; 7 bases are shared with TRBD1. The sample consisted of peripheral blood. The receptor comes from a man aged 70-80 years with COVID-19, enrolled during active disease. CDR3 DNA: TGTGCCAGCAGTTACTCCCCGGGACAGAGACTTGGGGTAACTGAAGCTTTCTTT. Translating it yields CASSYSPGQRLGVTEAFF.